These 26 T cell receptor beta chains share one sample of origin, sequenced in a study of blood T cell repertoires in COVID-19. Profiling relied on immunoSEQ multiplex PCR, and the TCRdb table lists in-frame clones only, not all of them. This sample has about 150,000 clones, with around three quarters found just once. Sequencing was done on a sample of peripheral blood. These receptors were taken from a man between 50 and 59 years old with active or convalescent COVID-19.

The sample holds a few counts of this clone. The genes are TRBV7-8 and TRBJ2-5, with D possibly TRBD2 on 5 matching bases. The V end lost 5 bases, the J end lost 1 base, and 11 bases lay between the germline ends. The CDR3 has 14 residues. Germline CDR1 and CDR2: SGHVS and FQNEAQ. The CDR3 loop is CASSPRLPQETQYF. In nucleotides, the CDR3 is TGTGCCAGCAGCCCAAGACTACCCCAAGAGACCCAGTACTTC. Variable domain in full (rest from reference TRBV7-8 and TRBJ2-5): GAGVSQSPRYKVAKRGQDVALRCDPISGHVSLFWYQQALGQGPEFLTYFQNEAQLDKSGLPSDRFFAERPEGSVSTLKIQRTQQEDSAVYLCASSPRLPQETQYFGPGTRLLVL.

J is TRBJ2-3 and V is TRBV11-3; 13 nucleotides align to TRBD2. CDR1 and CDR2 from the germline V gene are SGHNT and YENEEA. Trimming cost V 5 bases and J 1 base; bases outside gene matches: 3. There are 16 residues in the CDR3. The CDR3 region has the DNA TGTGCCAGCAGCCAAGGACTAGCGGGAGGCACAGATACGCAGTATTTT. It translates to CASSQGLAGGTDTQYF.

The rearrangement links TRBV7-9 to TRBJ2-5; the match to TRBD2 covers 9 bases. This CDR3 comprises 15 residues. Germline trimming cut 3 bases from V and 4 bases from J; bases unmatched to any gene: 6. Germline assignment: CDR1 SEHNR and CDR2 FQNEAQ (reference sequence). The CDR3 DNA sequence: TGTGCCAGCAGCTTGGGGACTAGCCTCCCAGAGACCCAGTACTTC. This encodes CASSLGTSLPETQYF.

Only a few counts were recorded for this clone. V is TRBV5-4 and J is TRBJ2-7, with 11 bases fitting TRBD1. The V segment lost 4 bases and the J segment 2 bases; nucleotides outside the gene matches: 5. This CDR3 region has 15 residues. Per germline, CDR1 SGHNT and CDR2 YYREEE (reference sequence). The CDR3 region has the DNA TGTGCCAGCAGCCAGGACAGGGGGCAAACCTACGAGCAGTACTTC. As protein: CASSQDRGQTYEQYF.

V usage is TRBV5-5 and J usage is TRBJ2-7, with 7 bases that match TRBD1. Trimming removed 4 bases from V and 2 bases from J; junction bases left unmatched: 9. CDR3 length: 15 residues. In germline, CDR1 is SGHKS, CDR2 YYEKEE (reference sequence). The CDR3 bases are TGTGCCAGCAGCCCTCACCCGACAGGGACCTACGAGCAGTACTTC. It translates to CASSPHPTGTYEQYF.

J is TRBJ2-7 and V is TRBV3-1 (or the pseudogene TRBV3-2); weak D call: TRBD1 (5 bases). The germline gives CDR1 LGHDT, CDR2 YNNKEL (reference sequence). The CDR3 covers 14 residues. Trimming took off 1 base at V and 2 bases at J, with 9 bases between the two ends. DNA for the CDR3: TGTGCCAGCAGCCAAGGTGGGGCTCCCTACGAGCAGTACTTC. Its protein product is CASSQGGAPYEQYF.

The chain links TRBV4-1 to TRBJ1-2; D possibly corresponds to TRBD1 (6 bases). This CDR3 region has 15 residues. V lost 0 bases, J lost 3 bases, and 11 bases lay in between. In germline, CDR1 is MGHRA, CDR2 YSYEKL. The CDR3, as DNA: TGCGCCAGCAGCCAAGATACAGGGCGGGACTATGGCTACACCTTC. This codes for CASSQDTGRDYGYTF.

J is TRBJ2-3 and V is TRBV7-9; 7 bases align to TRBD2. V dropped 4 bases and J dropped 1; count of bases not matched to a gene: 14. Germline V CDR1 and CDR2: SEHNR, FQNEAQ (reference sequence). The CDR3 consists of 18 residues. Here the CDR3 DNA reads TGTGCCAGCAGCTCTCTGAGGACTAGAGAGAAGGGCACAGATACGCAGTATTTT. Protein sequence: CASSSLRTREKGTDTQYF.

This chain joins TRBV28 and TRBJ1-1; D is unresolved. V lost 4 bases to trimming and J lost 5 bases, with 14 bases between them. This CDR3 is built from 14 residues. Germline values: CDR1 MDHEN, CDR2 SYDVKM. The CDR3 is CASSSPARRTEAFF. The DNA of the CDR3 is TGTGCCAGCAGTTCCCCTGCCCGGAGAACTGAAGCTTTCTTT.

V is TRBV28 and J is TRBJ1-2; D remains ambiguous. This CDR3 spans 10 amino acids. The germline V and J ends were trimmed by 5 bases and 7 bases, with 5 bases remaining between them. CDR1 and CDR2 from the germline V gene are MDHEN and SYDVKM. The CDR3 nucleotides are TGTGCCAGCAGTCAGTCTGGCTACACCTTC. It translates to CASSQSGYTF.

CDR3 loop: CASSAVQGAQNTEAFF. CDR3 sequence (DNA): TGTGCCAGCAGTGCCGTTCAGGGGGCGCAGAACACTGAAGCTTTCTTT. This chain joins TRBV6-6 and TRBJ1-1; TRBD1 matches 8 bases. This CDR3 is built from 16 residues. The germline CDR1 and CDR2 sequences are MNHNY and SVGAGI (reference sequence). With 5 bases clipped from V and 1 base from J, the junction kept 9 bases outside the gene matches.

The chain combines TRBV28 with TRBJ2-7; D unclear. Trimming removed 3 bases at V and 0 bases at J, with 12 bases between. Germline CDR1 reads MDHEN; CDR2 reads SYDVKM. The CDR3 consists of 15 residues. The CDR3 DNA follows: TGTGCCAGCAGTTTGGTTGGGCAAAACTCCTACGAGCAGTACTTC. This codes for CASSLVGQNSYEQYF.

The V gene is TRBV6-6, the J gene TRBJ2-1, with 8 positions matching TRBD2. Trimming cost V 6 bases and J 2 bases; bases outside gene matches: 3. The CDR3 totals 14 residues. In germline, CDR1 is MNHNY, CDR2 SVGAGI (reference sequence). The CDR3 loop is CASRTSGAYNEQFF. The DNA for the CDR3 is TGTGCCAGCAGAACTAGCGGAGCCTACAATGAGCAGTTCTTC.

J is TRBJ2-1 and V is TRBV11-3, with 7 bases lining up with TRBD2. Per germline, CDR1 SGHNT and CDR2 YENEEA. The V gene end was trimmed by 2 bases and the J gene end by 3 bases; junction bases not matched to a gene: 4. The CDR3 is made up of 15 amino acids. The CDR3 region has the DNA TGTGCCAGCAGCTTATTCGCGGGAGACTACAATGAGCAGTTCTTC. Amino acid sequence: CASSLFAGDYNEQFF. Full variable domain (outside the CDR3, taken from reference TRBV11-3 and TRBJ2-1): EAGVVQSPRYKIIEKKQPVAFWCNPISGHNTLYWYLQNLGQGPELLIRYENEEAVDDSQLPKDRFSAERLKGVDSTLKIQPAELGDSAVYLCASSLFAGDYNEQFFGPGTRLTVL.

In its sample, this clone was seen a few times. V usage is TRBV19 and J usage is TRBJ2-6; D remains unclear. This CDR3 region has 15 residues. Trimming left V 7 bases short and J 0 bases short, with 10 bases between. The germline gives CDR1 LNHDA, CDR2 SQIVND (reference sequence). CDR3 DNA: TGTGCCAGTACCCTCCGCGACTCTGGGGCCAACGTCCTGACTTTC. Residues: CASTLRDSGANVLTF.

This clone is a singleton in its sample. J is TRBJ1-2 and V is TRBV27, with 8 nucleotides matching TRBD1. This CDR3 has 13 amino acids. V dropped 3 bases and J dropped 8; count of bases not matched to a gene: 5. CDR1 is MNHEY and CDR2 is SMNVEV in the germline V gene (reference sequence). The CDR3 sequence: CASSFNGQGGYTF. The CDR3 nucleotides read TGTGCCAGCAGTTTTAACGGACAGGGAGGCTACACCTTC.

This chain uses TRBV7-9 with TRBJ2-5; 7 nucleotides agree with TRBD1. V lost 2 bases, J lost 2 bases, and 8 bases stayed unmatched. Germline V gene sequence: CDR1 SEHNR, CDR2 FQNEAQ (reference sequence). The CDR3 has 16 residues. CDR3 sequence (DNA): TGTGCCAGCAGCTTAAGGTGGGGACAGCGTCAAGAGACCCAGTACTTC. Residues: CASSLRWGQRQETQYF.

The chain links TRBV29-1 to TRBJ2-7; TRBD1 aligns across 7 bases. After removal of 5 bases from V and 8 bases from J, the junction contained 15 bases not matched to a gene. Germline V CDR1 and CDR2: SQVTM, ANQGSEA. The CDR3 covers 14 residues. As DNA, the CDR3 is TGCAGCGTTCAGTTGACAGGGCTGGCTACGAAGCAGTACTTC. The encoded protein is CSVQLTGLATKQYF.

The chain uses TRBV28 and TRBJ1-2; TRBD1 aligns across 7 bases. CDR1 MDHEN and CDR2 SYDVKM come from the germline V gene. J was trimmed by 4 bases and V by 4 bases; bases with no gene match: 3. The CDR3 is made up of 13 amino acids. The CDR3 DNA reads as TGTGCCAGCAGTTCGACAGGGCTCTATGGCTACACCTTC. It yields the protein CASSSTGLYGYTF.

The V and J genes are TRBV7-3 and TRBJ2-3; D may be TRBD2 (5 bases). Germline loops: CDR1 SGHTA, CDR2 FQGTGA. Trimming took 3 bases from V and 3 from J, leaving 7 bases between them. The CDR3 is made up of 13 amino acids. The CDR3 DNA sequence: TGTGCCAGCAGCTTCGTAGCGACAGATACGCAGTATTTT. This gives the protein CASSFVATDTQYF.

J is TRBJ2-1 and V is TRBV18; 10 positions agree with TRBD2. The V and J ends lost 2 bases and 4 bases, in that order; junction bases with no gene match: 5. This CDR3 has 16 residues. From germline, CDR1 is KGHSH and CDR2 LQKENI. CDR3: CASSPVAGGSYNEQFF. CDR3 bases: TGTGCCAGCTCACCAGTAGCGGGAGGAAGTTACAATGAGCAGTTCTTC.

V usage is TRBV11-2 and J usage is TRBJ2-3; 11 bases match TRBD2. The CDR3 runs 15 residues. Germline V gene lookup returns CDR1 SGHAT and CDR2 FQNNGV. V trimming: 5 bases; J trimming: 5 bases; junction bases outside the gene matches: 6. The CDR3 here is CASSGTSGSGDTQYF. The CDR3 region has the DNA TGTGCCAGCAGCGGCACTAGCGGGAGTGGAGATACGCAGTATTTT.

This clone was seen ten or more times. The rearrangement joins TRBV10-3 to TRBJ2-1; TRBD2 aligns across 11 bases. Germline lookup yields CDR1 ENHRY and CDR2 SYGVKD. The junction had 12 bases not matched to a gene; V was cut back by 3 bases and J by 8 bases. The CDR3 is 17 amino acids. The CDR3 nucleotides read TGTGCCATCAGTGACCCATTGGCACTAGCGGGAGCGGATGAGCAGTTCTTC. Protein product: CAISDPLALAGADEQFF.

CDR3 amino acids: CASSLAGGQGHTGELFF. As DNA, the CDR3 is TGCGCCAGCAGCTTGGCCGGGGGACAGGGCCACACCGGGGAGCTGTTTTTT. The chain couples TRBV5-1 to TRBJ2-2, with TRBD1 matching over 9 bases. V was pared by 0 bases and J by 3 bases, with 6 bases of the junction left unmatched. CDR1 and CDR2 from the germline V gene are SGHRS and YFSETQ. There are 17 residues in the CDR3.

The genes are TRBV19 and TRBJ2-1; perhaps TRBD1 as D (5 bases). Germline CDR1 and CDR2: LNHDA and SQIVND (reference sequence). V was clipped by 5 bases and J by 1 base, with 18 bases between them. This CDR3 region has 17 residues. In nucleotides, the CDR3 is TGTGCCAGTAGTGCCGGAAGGGGAAGAGGTTCCTACAATGAGCAGTTCTTC. Translating gives CASSAGRGRGSYNEQFF.

The gene calls are TRBV18 and TRBJ2-3; 14 nucleotides agree with TRBD2. Unmatched junction bases numbered 6, after V lost 6 bases and J lost 1 base. The CDR3 runs to 17 residues. The germline gives CDR1 KGHSH, CDR2 LQKENI. This chain's CDR3 is CASSAGTSGSGTDTQYF. The CDR3 nucleotides read TGTGCCAGCTCGGCCGGGACTAGCGGGAGTGGCACAGATACGCAGTATTTT.